Listed here are 21 T cell receptor beta chains from one sample, sequenced in a study of blood T cell repertoires in COVID-19. Sequenced by immunoSEQ multiplex PCR; TCRdb stores in-frame clones only, minus some. The data contain 250,000 to 300,000 clones, approximately 80% of them singletons. The specimen sequenced was PBMCs or T cells enriched from blood (not recorded which). The receptors shown here come from a man aged 35 to 55 who had been exposed to COVID-19.

This clone was picked up a small number of times. CDR3 nucleotide sequence: TGCGCCAGCAGCCAAGATATCGGGACTGGGGCCAACGTCCTGACTTTC. Its translation is CASSQDIGTGANVLTF. This rearrangement joins TRBV4-1 to TRBJ2-6, with D possibly TRBD2 on 5 matching bases. Germline V lookup: CDR1 MGHRA, CDR2 YSYEKL. The CDR3 runs 16 residues. V was cut by 0 bases and J by 2 bases, with 8 bases left in between.

V usage is TRBV30 and J usage is TRBJ1-1; TRBD1 might be the D (5 bases). This CDR3 has 13 residues. Germline-derived CDR1 and CDR2 are GTSNPN and SVGIG (reference sequence). The ends were cut back, 3 bases at V and 0 bases at J, with 8 bases in the middle. CDR3: CAWSQGMNTEAFF. CDR3 bases: TGTGCCTGGAGCCAGGGTATGAACACTGAAGCTTTCTTT. Looking up the rest from reference TRBV30 and TRBJ1-1 gives the full variable domain: SQTIHQWPATLVQPVGSPLSLECTVEGTSNPNLYWYRQAAGRGLQLLFYSVGIGQISSEVPQNLSASRPQDRQFILSSKKLLLSDSGFYLCAWSQGMNTEAFFGQGTRLTVV.

V is TRBV6-5 and J is TRBJ2-7; 10 bases agree with TRBD1. The V segment lost 5 bases and the J segment 9 bases; nucleotides outside the gene matches: 10. Germline CDR1 reads MNHEY; CDR2 reads SVGAGI. This CDR3 is 14 amino acids long. CDR3 DNA: TGTGCCAGCAGTCCACTAACAGGGACAGGGGTGCAGTACTTC. It encodes CASSPLTGTGVQYF.

This clone was observed a single time. The rearrangement uses TRBV2 and TRBJ1-2; D gene unclear. Germline loops: CDR1 SNHLY, CDR2 FYNNEI. The CDR3 runs 12 residues. Trimming stripped 7 bases from V and 8 bases from J, with 14 bases between. This CDR3 is CASKIPNFGYTF. The CDR3 DNA is TGTGCCAGCAAAATTCCTAATTTCGGCTACACCTTC.

The chain carries TRBV11-3 and TRBJ2-1, with D unclear. There are 12 residues in the CDR3. CDR1 SGHNT and CDR2 YENEEA come from the germline V gene. Trimming stripped 2 bases from V and 8 bases from J, with 7 bases between. DNA for the CDR3: TGTGCCAGCAGCTTAATCCCATATGAGCAGTTCTTC. Translation gives CASSLIPYEQFF.

This sequence joins TRBV19 and TRBJ2-7; 7 bases agree with TRBD1. CDR1 is LNHDA and CDR2 is SQIVND in the germline V gene (reference sequence). The length of the CDR3 is 13 residues. V was clipped by 6 bases and J by 6 bases; unmatched bases: 8. CDR3 residues: CASRMGQLGEQYF. The CDR3 DNA reads TGTGCCAGTAGGATGGGACAGTTGGGCGAGCAGTACTTC.

The CDR3 is CASSQQAGTSTDTQYF. Here the CDR3 DNA reads TGTGCCAGCAGCCAACAAGCGGGGACTAGCACAGATACGCAGTATTTT. The chain joins TRBV7-3 to TRBJ2-3; 7 bases align to TRBD2. CDR3 size: 16 residues. With V trimmed by 5 bases and J by 0 bases, 8 bases remained unmatched. Germline V CDR1 and CDR2: SGHTA, FQGTGA.

The rearrangement joins TRBV7-8 to TRBJ1-2, with 8 positions matching TRBD1. Looked up from germline, CDR1 is SGHVS and CDR2 is FQNEAQ. J gave up 2 bases and V 6 bases, and 5 bases lay outside the gene matches. The CDR3 runs 14 residues. The chain's CDR3 is CASSFGQGNYGYTF. For the CDR3, the DNA is TGTGCCAGCAGTTTCGGACAGGGCAACTATGGCTACACCTTC.

V and J are TRBV27 and TRBJ1-2; 8 nucleotides align to TRBD1. CDR3 length: 15 residues. Unmatched junction bases numbered 8, after V lost 2 bases and J lost 6 bases. CDR1 is MNHEY and CDR2 is SMNVEV in the germline V gene (reference sequence). The CDR3 region has the DNA TGTGCCAGCAGTTTAACGGACAGGGTGAGGAATGGCTACACCTTC. Protein: CASSLTDRVRNGYTF.

This chain links TRBV4-1 with TRBJ1-2; 10 nucleotides match TRBD1. The CDR3 extends over 16 amino acids. Germline lookup yields CDR1 MGHRA and CDR2 YSYEKL. The V and J ends lost 3 bases and 6 bases, in that order; junction bases with no gene match: 10. CDR3 DNA sequence: TGCGCCAGCAGCCACGTGGGAGGACAGGGGGTTGATGGCTACACCTTC. Its translation is CASSHVGGQGVDGYTF.

This clone has just one count. The chain uses TRBV5-4 and TRBJ2-1, with D possibly matching TRBD2 (6 bases). V dropped 1 base and J dropped 5 bases, with 13 bases sitting between them. The CDR3 is made up of 15 amino acids. CDR1 is SGHNT and CDR2 is YYREEE in the germline V gene (reference sequence). CDR3 protein: CASSLSGTGNNEQFF. The CDR3 region has the DNA TGTGCCAGCAGCTTGTCCGGGACTGGAAACAATGAGCAGTTCTTC.

This chain connects TRBV19 to TRBJ1-2, with D maybe TRBD1 (6 bases). Deletions cut 7 bases from V and 6 bases from J, with 15 bases between. Germline lookup yields CDR1 LNHDA and CDR2 SQIVND (reference sequence). The length of the CDR3 is 13 residues. CDR3 sequence reads: CASIGVRGNGYTF. The CDR3 DNA sequence: TGTGCCAGTATAGGGGTGAGGGGGAATGGCTACACCTTC.

The J gene is TRBJ1-2, the V gene TRBV30, with 9 bases lining up with TRBD1. The CDR3 has 13 residues. Germline V gene sequence: CDR1 GTSNPN, CDR2 SVGIG (reference sequence). V was clipped by 3 bases and J by 5 bases; unmatched bases: 4. CDR3 sequence reads: CAWRTGGNYGYTF. CDR3 DNA: TGTGCCTGGAGGACAGGGGGGAATTATGGCTACACCTTC.

The genes are TRBV7-2 and TRBJ1-3; TRBD1 is a possible D gene (5 bases). The length of the CDR3 is 16 residues. Germline CDR1 and CDR2: SGHTA and FQGNSA. Trimming stripped 1 base from V and 2 bases from J, with 12 bases between. CDR3 sequence: CASSLGGGRTGNTIYF. The DNA for the CDR3 is TGTGCCAGCAGCTTAGGGGGGGGACGCACTGGAAACACCATATATTTT.

This clone was detected a few times. The same CDR3 also results from other DNA sequences found in this sample. The rearrangement links TRBV6-4 to TRBJ2-2, with D possibly being TRBD1 (6 bases). Germline loops: CDR1 MRHNA, CDR2 SNTAGT. V gave up 0 bases and J gave up 5 bases, with 7 bases separating them. The CDR3 totals 14 residues. The CDR3 loop is CASSDSGGTGELFF. The CDR3 DNA sequence: TGTGCCAGCAGTGACTCAGGGGGTACCGGGGAGCTGTTTTTT.

The chain joins TRBV11-2 to TRBJ1-1; tentative D call: TRBD1 (5 bases). The V gene's germline CDR1 is SGHAT and CDR2 FQNNGV. The germline V and J ends were trimmed by 5 bases and 1 base, with 11 bases remaining between them. The CDR3 spans 14 residues. The CDR3 here is CASSPRGSNTEAFF. Here the CDR3 DNA reads TGTGCCAGCAGCCCGCGGGGCTCGAACACTGAAGCTTTCTTT.

This chain links TRBV10-3 with TRBJ1-3; D may be TRBD1 (5 bases). The V end lost 8 bases, the J end lost 9 bases, and 23 bases lay between the germline ends. This CDR3 comprises 15 residues. The germline gives CDR1 ENHRY, CDR2 SYGVKD. The CDR3 protein is CAIRTQLGGEPTIYF. The CDR3 DNA reads as TGTGCCATCCGGACACAATTAGGAGGGGAGCCCACCATATATTTT.

The gene calls are TRBV18 and TRBJ1-1; TRBD1 might be the D (5 bases). Germline V gene lookup returns CDR1 KGHSH and CDR2 LQKENI. The CDR3 is 15 residues long. V was shortened by 3 bases and J by 6 bases, with 17 bases between the two germline ends. The CDR3, as DNA: TGTGCCAGCTCACCGCAGGACAATGGGTTGCCTGAAGCTTTCTTT. Translated: CASSPQDNGLPEAFF.

V and J are TRBV10-1 and TRBJ1-4, with D possibly TRBD1 on 6 matching bases. From germline, CDR1 is WNHNN and CDR2 SYGVQD (reference sequence). This CDR3 has 14 residues. The V gene lost 3 bases and the J gene lost 4 bases, with 9 bases spanning the gap. The CDR3 DNA sequence: TGCGCCAGCAGTGAAGGGACAAGTAATGAAAAACTGTTTTTT. Its translation is CASSEGTSNEKLFF.

V and J are TRBV5-1 and TRBJ2-1; the match to TRBD1 covers 8 bases. Germline V gene data show CDR1 as SGHRS and CDR2 as YFSETQ. The CDR3 has 15 amino acids. V gave up 3 bases and J gave up 2 bases; unmatched junction bases: 4. DNA for the CDR3: TGCGCCAGCAGCTCAGGGGGCGGGACCTACAATGAGCAGTTCTTC. Residues: CASSSGGGTYNEQFF.

This chain joins TRBV11-2 and TRBJ2-1; 8 nucleotides agree with TRBD2. CDR3 size: 16 residues. Trimming cost V 5 bases and J 8 bases; bases outside gene matches: 14. Germline lookup yields CDR1 SGHAT and CDR2 FQNNGV. The CDR3 loop is CASSILTGTSSDEQFF. The CDR3 region has the DNA TGTGCCAGCAGCATACTTACCGGGACTAGTTCCGATGAGCAGTTCTTC.